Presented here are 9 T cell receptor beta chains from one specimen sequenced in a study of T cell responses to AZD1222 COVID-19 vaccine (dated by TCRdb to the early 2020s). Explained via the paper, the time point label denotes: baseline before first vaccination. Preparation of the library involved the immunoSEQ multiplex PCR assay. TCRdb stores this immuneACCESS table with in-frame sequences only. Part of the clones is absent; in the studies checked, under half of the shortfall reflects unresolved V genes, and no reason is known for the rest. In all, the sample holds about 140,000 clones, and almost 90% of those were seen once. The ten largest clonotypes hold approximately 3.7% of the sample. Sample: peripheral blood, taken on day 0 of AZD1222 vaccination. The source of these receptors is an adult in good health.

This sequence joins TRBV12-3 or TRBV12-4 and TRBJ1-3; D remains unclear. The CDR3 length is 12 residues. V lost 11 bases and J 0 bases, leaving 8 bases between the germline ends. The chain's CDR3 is CAGRDSGNTIYF. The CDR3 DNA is TGTGCCGGCCGGGACTCTGGAAACACCATATATTTT.

The CDR3 is CASSTNAPGQGAYGYTF. DNA for the CDR3: TGTGCCAGCAGCACGAACGCCCCGGGACAGGGGGCCTATGGCTACACCTTC. The V and J genes are TRBV7-2 and TRBJ1-2; 12 bases map to TRBD1. The V gene end was trimmed by 5 bases and the J gene end by 4 bases; junction bases not matched to a gene: 11. This CDR3 has 17 amino acids. The germline V gene encodes CDR1 SGHTA and CDR2 FQGNSA.

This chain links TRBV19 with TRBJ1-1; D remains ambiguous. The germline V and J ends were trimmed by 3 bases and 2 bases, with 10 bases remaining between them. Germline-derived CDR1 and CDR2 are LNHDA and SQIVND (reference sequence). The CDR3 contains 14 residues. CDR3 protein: CASSIHPDNTEAFF. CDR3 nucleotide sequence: TGTGCCAGTAGTATTCATCCCGACAACACTGAAGCTTTCTTT.

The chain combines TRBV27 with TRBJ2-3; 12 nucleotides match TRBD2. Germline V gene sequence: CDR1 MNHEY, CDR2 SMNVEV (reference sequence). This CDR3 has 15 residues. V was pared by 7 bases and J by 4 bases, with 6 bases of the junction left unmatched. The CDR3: CASIRLAGVADTQYF. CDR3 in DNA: TGTGCCAGCATACGACTAGCGGGAGTTGCAGATACGCAGTATTTT.

The CDR3 region has the DNA TGCGCCAGCAGCCAACAGGGTGATTCACCCCTCCACTTT. Residues: CASSQQGDSPLHF. This chain uses TRBV4-3 with TRBJ1-6, with D possibly being TRBD1 (5 bases). Trimming took 2 bases from V and 8 from J, leaving 7 bases between them. The length of the CDR3 is 13 residues. CDR1 and CDR2 from the germline V gene are LGHNA and YSLEER.

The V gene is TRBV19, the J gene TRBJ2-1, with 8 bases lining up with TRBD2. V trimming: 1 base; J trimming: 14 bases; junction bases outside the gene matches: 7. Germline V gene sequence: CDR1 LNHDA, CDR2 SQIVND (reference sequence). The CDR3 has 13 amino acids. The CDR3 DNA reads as TGTGCCAGTAGTATAGGGGATAGCGGGACAAAGTTCTTC. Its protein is CASSIGDSGTKFF. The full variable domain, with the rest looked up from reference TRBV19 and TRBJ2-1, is DGGITQSPKYLFRKEGQNVTLSCEQNLNHDAMYWYRQDPGQGLRLIYYSQIVNDFQKGDIAEGYSVSREKKESFPLTVTSAQKNPTAFYLCASSIGDSGTKFFGPGTRLTVL.

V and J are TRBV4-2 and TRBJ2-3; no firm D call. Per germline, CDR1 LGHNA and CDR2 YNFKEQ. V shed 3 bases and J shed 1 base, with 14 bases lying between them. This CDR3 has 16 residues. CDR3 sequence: CASSQYPLDRTDTQYF. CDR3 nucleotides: TGTGCCAGCAGCCAGTACCCCCTTGACCGCACAGATACGCAGTATTTT.

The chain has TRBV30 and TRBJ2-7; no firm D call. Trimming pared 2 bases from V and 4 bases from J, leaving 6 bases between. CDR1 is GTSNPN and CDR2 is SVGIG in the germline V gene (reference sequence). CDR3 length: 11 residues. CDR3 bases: TGTGCCTGGAGTTCCCTTTACGAGCAGTACTTC. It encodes CAWSSLYEQYF.

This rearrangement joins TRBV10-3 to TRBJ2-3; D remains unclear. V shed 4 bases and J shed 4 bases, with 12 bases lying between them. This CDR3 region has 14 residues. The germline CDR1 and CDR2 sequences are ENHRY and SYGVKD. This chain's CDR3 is CAISVAEVADTQYF. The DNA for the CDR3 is TGTGCCATCAGTGTTGCCGAGGTGGCAGATACGCAGTATTTT.